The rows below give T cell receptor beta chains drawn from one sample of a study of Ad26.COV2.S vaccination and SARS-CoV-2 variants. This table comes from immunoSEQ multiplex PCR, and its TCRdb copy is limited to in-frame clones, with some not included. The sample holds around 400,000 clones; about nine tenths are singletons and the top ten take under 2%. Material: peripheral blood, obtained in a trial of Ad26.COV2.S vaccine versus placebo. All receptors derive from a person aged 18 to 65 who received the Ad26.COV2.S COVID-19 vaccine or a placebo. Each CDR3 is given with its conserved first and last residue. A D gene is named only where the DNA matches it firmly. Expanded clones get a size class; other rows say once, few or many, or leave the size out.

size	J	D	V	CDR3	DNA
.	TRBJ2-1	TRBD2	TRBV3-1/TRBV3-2	CASSRTSGRAGANEQFF	TGTGCCAGCAGCCGGACTAGCGGGAGGGCCGGGGCCAATGAGCAGTTCTTC
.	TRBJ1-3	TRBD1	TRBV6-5	CASKMDRGPNTIYF	TGTGCCAGCAAGATGGACAGGGGGCCTAACACCATATATTTT
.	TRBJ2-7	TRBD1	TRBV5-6	CASSPPGQVLEQYF	TGTGCCAGCAGCCCCCCAGGACAGGTCCTCGAGCAGTACTTC
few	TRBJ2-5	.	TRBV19	CASSEGFQETQYF	TGTGCCAGTAGCGAAGGATTCCAAGAGACCCAGTACTTC
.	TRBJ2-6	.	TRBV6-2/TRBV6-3	CASSRGGGANVLTF	TGTGCCAGCAGTAGGGGAGGTGGGGCCAACGTCCTGACTTTC
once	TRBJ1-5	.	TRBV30	CAWSVRTGPQPQHF	TGTGCCTGGAGTGTACGAACAGGGCCCCAGCCCCAGCATTTT
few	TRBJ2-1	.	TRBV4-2	CASSQDWTSSYNEQFF	TGTGCCAGCAGCCAAGATTGGACAAGCTCCTACAATGAGCAGTTCTTC
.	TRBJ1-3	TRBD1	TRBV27	CASRRQGAGNTIYF	TGTGCCAGCAGACGACAGGGAGCTGGAAACACCATATATTTT
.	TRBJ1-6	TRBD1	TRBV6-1	CASSEAMTGASPLHF	TGTGCCAGCAGTGAGGCTATGACAGGGGCCTCACCCCTCCACTTT
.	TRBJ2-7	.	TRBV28	CASPPPQPSYEQYF	TGTGCCAGCCCGCCCCCCCAGCCCTCCTACGAGCAGTACTTC
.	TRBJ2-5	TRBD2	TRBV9	CASNRVGGGETQYF	TGTGCCAGCAACCGAGTCGGGGGAGGGGAGACCCAGTACTTC
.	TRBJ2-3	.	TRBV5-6	CASSSRGSREFFDTQYF	TGTGCCAGCAGCTCTAGGGGGAGCCGGGAATTTTTCGATACGCAGTATTTT
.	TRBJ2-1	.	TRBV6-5	CASRKLGEQFF	TGTGCCAGCAGGAAACTAGGAGAGCAGTTCTTC
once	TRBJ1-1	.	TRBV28	CASSPRVNTEAFF	TGTGCCAGCAGCCCCAGGGTGAACACTGAAGCTTTCTTT
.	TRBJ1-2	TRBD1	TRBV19	CASSGTGGVDGYTF	TGTGCCAGTAGTGGGACAGGGGGAGTTGATGGCTACACCTTC
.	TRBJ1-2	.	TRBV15	CATSRDRGGISGYTF	TGTGCCACCAGCAGAGATCGGGGGGGAATAAGTGGCTACACCTTC
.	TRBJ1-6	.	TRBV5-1	CASSLDGRGYNSPLHF	TGCGCCAGCAGCTTGGACGGCCGGGGATATAATTCACCCCTCCACTTT
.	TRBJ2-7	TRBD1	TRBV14	CASSQPAGTANYEQYF	TGTGCCAGCAGCCAACCTGCTGGGACAGCTAACTACGAGCAGTACTTC
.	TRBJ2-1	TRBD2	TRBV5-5	CASSPPGTSGSFEQFF	TGTGCCAGCAGCCCCCCCGGGACTAGCGGGAGTTTTGAGCAGTTCTTC
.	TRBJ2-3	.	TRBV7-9	CASSLGTAGSTDTQYF	TGTGCCAGCAGCTTAGGGACAGCGGGAAGCACAGATACGCAGTATTTT
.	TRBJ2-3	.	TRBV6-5	CASNSADRGNTQYF	TGTGCCAGCAACTCCGCGGACCGAGGGAATACGCAGTATTTT
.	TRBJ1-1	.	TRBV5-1	CASSLWGRAEAFF	TGCGCCAGCAGCTTGTGGGGACGGGCTGAAGCTTTCTTT
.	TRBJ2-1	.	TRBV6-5	CASSYPGDPPYNEQFF	TGTGCCAGCAGTTATCCGGGGGACCCCCCCTACAATGAGCAGTTCTTC
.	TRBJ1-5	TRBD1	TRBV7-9	CASSKTGNQPQHF	TGTGCCAGCAGCAAGACAGGGAATCAGCCCCAGCATTTT
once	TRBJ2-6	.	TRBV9	CASSVRSGANVLTF	TGTGCCAGCAGCGTACGATCTGGGGCCAACGTCCTGACTTTC
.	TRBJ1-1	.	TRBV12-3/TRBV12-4	CASARMNTEAFF	TGTGCCAGCGCTCGCATGAACACTGAAGCTTTCTTT
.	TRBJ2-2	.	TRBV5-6	CASRYLQGVRDTGELFF	TGTGCCAGCAGATATCTACAGGGTGTTCGTGACACCGGGGAGCTGTTTTTT
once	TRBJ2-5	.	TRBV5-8	CASSLGLATETQYF	TGTGCCAGCAGCTTAGGGCTAGCGACGGAGACCCAGTACTTC
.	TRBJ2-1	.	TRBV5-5	CASSLLSSYNEQFF	TGTGCCAGCAGCTTGCTTAGCTCCTACAATGAGCAGTTCTTC
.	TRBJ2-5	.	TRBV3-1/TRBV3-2	CASSAGKVETQYF	TGTGCCAGCAGTGCCGGGAAGGTCGAGACCCAGTACTTC
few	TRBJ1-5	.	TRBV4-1	CASSQDRVQPQHF	TGCGCCAGCAGCCAAGACAGGGTCCAGCCCCAGCATTTT
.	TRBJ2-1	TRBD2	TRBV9	CASSVELAGADEQFF	TGTGCCAGCAGCGTAGAGCTAGCGGGAGCCGATGAGCAGTTCTTC
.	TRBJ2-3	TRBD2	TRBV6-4	CASSTSGVTDTQYF	TGTGCCAGCAGTACTAGCGGTGTCACAGATACGCAGTATTTT
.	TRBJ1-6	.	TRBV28	CASIPSEGGVSPLHF	TGTGCCAGCATTCCTTCTGAGGGGGGGGTCTCACCCCTCCACTTT
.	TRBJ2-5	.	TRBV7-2	CASSLGVKETQYF	TGTGCCAGCAGCTTAGGGGTAAAGGAGACCCAGTACTTC
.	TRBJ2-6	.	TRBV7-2	CASSPPSGANVLTF	TGTGCCAGCAGCCCACCCTCTGGGGCCAACGTCCTGACTTTC
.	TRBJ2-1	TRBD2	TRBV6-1	CASSEEGLAVSDGFF	TGTGCCAGCAGTGAAGAGGGACTAGCGGTCAGCGACGGGTTCTTC
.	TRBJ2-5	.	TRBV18	CASSPPAGRETQYF	TGTGCCAGCTCACCACCGGCAGGGCGCGAGACCCAGTACTTC
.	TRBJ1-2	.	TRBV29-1	CSVESGGSSVKGYTF	TGCAGCGTTGAGAGTGGGGGGTCCTCCGTTAAAGGCTACACCTTC
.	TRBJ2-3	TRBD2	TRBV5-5	CASSLAPGGSGTDTQYF	TGTGCCAGCAGCTTGGCCCCGGGGGGGTCGGGCACAGATACGCAGTATTTT
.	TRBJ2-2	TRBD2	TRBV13	CASSLVTFGGRATTGELFF	TGTGCCAGCAGCTTAGTAACTTTTGGCGGGAGGGCCACCACCGGGGAGCTGTTTTTT
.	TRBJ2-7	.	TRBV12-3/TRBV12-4	CASSPSGYHEQYF	TGTGCCAGCAGTCCCTCGGGATACCACGAGCAGTACTTC
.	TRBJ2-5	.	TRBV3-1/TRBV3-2	CASSQSGETQYF	TGTGCCAGCAGCCAATCTGGGGAGACCCAGTACTTC
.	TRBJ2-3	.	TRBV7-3	CASSLNRVSTDTQYF	TGTGCCAGCAGCTTAAATCGCGTTAGCACAGATACGCAGTATTTT
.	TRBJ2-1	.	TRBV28	CASTETLSSYNEQFF	TGTGCCAGCACTGAGACACTTAGCTCCTACAATGAGCAGTTCTTC
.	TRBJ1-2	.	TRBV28	CASSRTLYGYTF	TGTGCCAGCAGTCGGACCCTCTATGGCTACACCTTC
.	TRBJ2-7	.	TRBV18	CASSPSQGPYEQYF	TGTGCCAGTTCACCGTCCCAGGGCCCCTACGAGCAGTACTTC
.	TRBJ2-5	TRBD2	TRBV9	CASSSQPSGRGETQYF	TGTGCCAGCAGCTCCCAGCCTAGCGGGAGAGGAGAGACCCAGTACTTC
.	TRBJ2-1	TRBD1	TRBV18	CASSSHRDSEQFF	TGTGCCAGCTCAAGTCACCGGGACAGCGAGCAGTTCTTC
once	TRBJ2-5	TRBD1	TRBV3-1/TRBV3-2	CASSQPGQGPETQYF	TGTGCCAGCAGCCAGCCGGGACAGGGACCCGAGACCCAGTACTTC
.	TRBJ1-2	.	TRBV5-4	CASSSAGTDYGYTF	TGTGCCAGCAGCTCAGCCGGGACTGACTATGGCTACACCTTC
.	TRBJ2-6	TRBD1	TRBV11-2	CASSGTTGWGSGANVLTF	TGTGCCAGCAGCGGGACGACAGGGTGGGGCTCTGGGGCCAACGTCCTGACTTTC
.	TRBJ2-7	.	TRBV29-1	CSVEVPPGYQYF	TGCAGCGTTGAAGTCCCCCCGGGGTATCAGTACTTC
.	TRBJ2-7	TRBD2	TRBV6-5	CASSQTSGSSYEQYF	TGTGCCAGCAGCCAGACTAGCGGGTCTTCCTACGAGCAGTACTTC
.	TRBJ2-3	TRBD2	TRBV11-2	CASSSGGTSGAGTQYF	TGTGCCAGCAGCTCGGGAGGGACTAGCGGGGCAGGAACGCAGTATTTT
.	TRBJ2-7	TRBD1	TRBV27	CASSPLTGGDSYEQYF	TGTGCCAGCAGTCCATTAACAGGGGGCGACTCCTACGAGCAGTACTTC
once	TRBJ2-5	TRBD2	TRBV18	CASSPFRAGAQETQYF	TGTGCCAGCTCACCATTTCGAGCGGGAGCCCAAGAGACCCAGTACTTC
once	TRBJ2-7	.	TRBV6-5	CASSPSSTSLQQYF	TGTGCCAGCAGTCCCTCATCTACCTCGCTCCAGCAGTACTTC
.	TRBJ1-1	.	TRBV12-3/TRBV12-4	CASSPPMVVEAFF	TGTGCCAGCAGCCCACCCATGGTTGTTGAAGCTTTCTTT
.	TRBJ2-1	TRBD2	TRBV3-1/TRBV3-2	CASIPTGREENEQFF	TGTGCCAGCATTCCTACCGGGCGGGAGGAGAATGAGCAGTTCTTC